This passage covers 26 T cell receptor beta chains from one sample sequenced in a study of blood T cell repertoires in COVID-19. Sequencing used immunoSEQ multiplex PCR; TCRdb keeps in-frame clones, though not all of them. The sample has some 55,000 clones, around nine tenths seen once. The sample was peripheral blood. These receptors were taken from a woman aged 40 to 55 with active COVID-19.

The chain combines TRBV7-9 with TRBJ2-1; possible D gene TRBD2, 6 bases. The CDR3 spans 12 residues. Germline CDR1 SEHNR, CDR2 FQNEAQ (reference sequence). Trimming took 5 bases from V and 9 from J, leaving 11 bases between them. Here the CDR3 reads CASSHTSFEQFF. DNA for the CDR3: TGTGCCAGCAGCCACACTAGCTTTGAGCAGTTCTTC.

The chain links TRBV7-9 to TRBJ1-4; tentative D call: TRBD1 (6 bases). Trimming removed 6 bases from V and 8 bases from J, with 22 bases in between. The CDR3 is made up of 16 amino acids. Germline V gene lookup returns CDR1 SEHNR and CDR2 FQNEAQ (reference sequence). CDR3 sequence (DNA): TGTGCCAGCAGTCCTACCAACAGGGTTGGGGGAGAAAAACTGTTTTTT. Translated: CASSPTNRVGGEKLFF.

CDR3 protein: CASSVAGAGSYNEQFF. The DNA for the CDR3 is TGTGCCAGCAGCGTAGCTGGAGCGGGGTCCTACAATGAGCAGTTCTTC. The J gene is TRBJ2-1, the V gene TRBV9; 7 nucleotides align to TRBD2. The length of the CDR3 is 16 residues. Germline-derived CDR1 and CDR2 are SGDLS and YYNGEE. After removal of 0 bases from V and 1 base from J, the junction contained 4 bases not matched to a gene.

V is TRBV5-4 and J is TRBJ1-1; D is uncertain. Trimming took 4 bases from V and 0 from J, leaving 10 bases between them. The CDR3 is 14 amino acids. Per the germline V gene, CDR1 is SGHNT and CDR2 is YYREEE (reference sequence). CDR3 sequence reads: CASSLTLVNTEAFF. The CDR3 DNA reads TGTGCCAGCAGCCTGACACTGGTGAACACTGAAGCTTTCTTT.

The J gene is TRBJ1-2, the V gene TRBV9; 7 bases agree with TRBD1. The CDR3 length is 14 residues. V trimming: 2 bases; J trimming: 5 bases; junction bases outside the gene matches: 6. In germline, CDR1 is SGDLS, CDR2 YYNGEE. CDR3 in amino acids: CASSVTGTDYGYTF. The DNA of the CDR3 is TGTGCCAGCAGCGTTACCGGGACAGATTATGGCTACACCTTC.

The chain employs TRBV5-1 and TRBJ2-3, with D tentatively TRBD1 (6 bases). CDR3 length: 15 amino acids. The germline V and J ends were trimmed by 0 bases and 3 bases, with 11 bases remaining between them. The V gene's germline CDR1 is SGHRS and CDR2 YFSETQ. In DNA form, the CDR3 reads TGCGCCAGCAGCTTGGGGACAGCGGCAACAGATACGCAGTATTTT. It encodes CASSLGTAATDTQYF.

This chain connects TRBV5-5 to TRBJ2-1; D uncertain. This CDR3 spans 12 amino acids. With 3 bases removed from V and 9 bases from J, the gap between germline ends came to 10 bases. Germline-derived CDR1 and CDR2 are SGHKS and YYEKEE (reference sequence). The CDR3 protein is CASSSTYREQFF. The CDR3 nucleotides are TGTGCCAGCAGCTCTACTTATCGTGAGCAGTTCTTC.

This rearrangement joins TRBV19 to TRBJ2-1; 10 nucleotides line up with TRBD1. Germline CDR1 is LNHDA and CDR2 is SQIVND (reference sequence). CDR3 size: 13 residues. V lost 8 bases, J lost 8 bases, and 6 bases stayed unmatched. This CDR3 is CASGTGAFDEQFF. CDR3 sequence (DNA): TGTGCCAGTGGGACAGGGGCCTTCGATGAGCAGTTCTTC.

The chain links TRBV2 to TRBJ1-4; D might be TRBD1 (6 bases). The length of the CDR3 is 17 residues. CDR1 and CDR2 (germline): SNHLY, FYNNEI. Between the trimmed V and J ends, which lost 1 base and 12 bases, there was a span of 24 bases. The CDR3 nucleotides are TGTGCCAGCAGTGAAGACTTTGGGCGGGTTCCAGGGGACGAACTGTTTTTT. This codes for CASSEDFGRVPGDELFF.

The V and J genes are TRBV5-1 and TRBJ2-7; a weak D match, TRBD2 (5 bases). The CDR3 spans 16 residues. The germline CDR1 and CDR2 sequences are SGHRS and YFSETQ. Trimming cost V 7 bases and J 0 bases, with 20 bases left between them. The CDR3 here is CASHPVYGRSSYEQYF. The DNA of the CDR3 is TGCGCCAGCCACCCCGTTTATGGGAGAAGCTCCTACGAGCAGTACTTC.

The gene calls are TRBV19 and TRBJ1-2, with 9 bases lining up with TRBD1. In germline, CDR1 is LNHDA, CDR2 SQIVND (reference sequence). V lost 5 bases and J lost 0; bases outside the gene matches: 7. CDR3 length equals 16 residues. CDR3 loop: CASSSKTGGTNYGYTF. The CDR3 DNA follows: TGTGCCAGTAGTTCAAAGACAGGGGGGACTAACTATGGCTACACCTTC.

The CDR3 here is CASSPPADTYEQYF. CDR3 nucleotides: TGTGCCAGCTCACCACCTGCAGATACCTACGAGCAGTACTTC. The rearrangement uses TRBV18 and TRBJ2-7, with no clear D. Germline V CDR1 and CDR2: KGHSH, LQKENI. V lost 0 bases, J lost 2 bases, and 8 bases lay in between. The CDR3 consists of 14 residues.

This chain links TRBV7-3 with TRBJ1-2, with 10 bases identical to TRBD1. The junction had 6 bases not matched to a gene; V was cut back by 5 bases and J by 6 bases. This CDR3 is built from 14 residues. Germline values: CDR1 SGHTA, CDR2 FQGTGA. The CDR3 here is CASSRDRGGDGYTF. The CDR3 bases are TGTGCCAGCAGCCGGGACAGGGGCGGCGATGGCTACACCTTC.

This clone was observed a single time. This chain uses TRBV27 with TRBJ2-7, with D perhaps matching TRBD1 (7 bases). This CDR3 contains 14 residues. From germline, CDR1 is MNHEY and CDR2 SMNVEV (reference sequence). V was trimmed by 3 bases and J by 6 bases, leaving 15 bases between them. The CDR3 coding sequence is TGTGCCAGCAGTTTGGCAGGGGGTAGCGGCGAGCAGTACTTC. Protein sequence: CASSLAGGSGEQYF.

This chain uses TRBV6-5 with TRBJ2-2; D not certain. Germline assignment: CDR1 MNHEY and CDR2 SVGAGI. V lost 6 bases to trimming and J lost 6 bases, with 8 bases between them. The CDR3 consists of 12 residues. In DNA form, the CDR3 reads TGTGCCAGCAGCCGTTTATCCGGGGAGCTGTTTTTT. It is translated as CASSRLSGELFF.

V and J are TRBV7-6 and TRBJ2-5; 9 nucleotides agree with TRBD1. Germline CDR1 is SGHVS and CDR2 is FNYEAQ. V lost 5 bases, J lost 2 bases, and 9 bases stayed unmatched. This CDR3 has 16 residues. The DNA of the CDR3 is TGTGCCAGCAGCCAGCCGGGACAGGGAGTACAAGAGACCCAGTACTTC. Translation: CASSQPGQGVQETQYF.

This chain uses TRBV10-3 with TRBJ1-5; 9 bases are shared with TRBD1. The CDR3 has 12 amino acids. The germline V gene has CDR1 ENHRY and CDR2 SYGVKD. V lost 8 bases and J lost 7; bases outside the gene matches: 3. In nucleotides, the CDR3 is TGTGCCATCCGGACAGGGGACCAGCCCCAGCATTTT. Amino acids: CAIRTGDQPQHF.

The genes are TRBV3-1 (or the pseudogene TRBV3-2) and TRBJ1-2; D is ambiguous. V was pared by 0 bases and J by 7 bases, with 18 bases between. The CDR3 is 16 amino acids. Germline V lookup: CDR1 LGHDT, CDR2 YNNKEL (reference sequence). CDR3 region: CASSQDRGLGRSGYTF. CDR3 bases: TGTGCCAGCAGCCAAGATAGAGGTTTAGGTCGTAGTGGCTACACCTTC.

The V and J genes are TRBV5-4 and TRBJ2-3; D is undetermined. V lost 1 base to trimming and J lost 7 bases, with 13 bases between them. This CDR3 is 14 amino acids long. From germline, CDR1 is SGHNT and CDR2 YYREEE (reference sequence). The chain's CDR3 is CASSLPPLRHTQYF. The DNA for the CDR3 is TGTGCCAGCAGCTTGCCGCCTTTGCGGCATACGCAGTATTTT.

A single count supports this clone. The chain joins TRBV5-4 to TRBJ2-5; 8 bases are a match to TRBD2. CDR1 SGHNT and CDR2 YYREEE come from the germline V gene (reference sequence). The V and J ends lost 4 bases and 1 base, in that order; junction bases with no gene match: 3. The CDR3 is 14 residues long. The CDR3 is CASSLAGGQETQYF. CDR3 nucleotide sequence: TGTGCCAGCAGCCTCGCGGGGGGCCAAGAGACCCAGTACTTC.

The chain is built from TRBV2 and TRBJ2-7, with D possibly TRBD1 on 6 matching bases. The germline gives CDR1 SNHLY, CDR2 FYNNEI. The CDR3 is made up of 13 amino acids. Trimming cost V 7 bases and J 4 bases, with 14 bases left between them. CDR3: CASTGGNQYEQYF. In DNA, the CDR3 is TGTGCCAGCACTGGGGGCAACCAGTACGAGCAGTACTTC.

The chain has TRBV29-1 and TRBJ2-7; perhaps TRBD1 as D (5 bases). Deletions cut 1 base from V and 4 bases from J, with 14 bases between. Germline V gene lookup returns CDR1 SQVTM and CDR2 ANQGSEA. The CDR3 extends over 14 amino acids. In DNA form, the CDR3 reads TGCAGCGTTGAAGTCCAGGGTTTAGGTTACGAGCAGTACTTC. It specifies CSVEVQGLGYEQYF.

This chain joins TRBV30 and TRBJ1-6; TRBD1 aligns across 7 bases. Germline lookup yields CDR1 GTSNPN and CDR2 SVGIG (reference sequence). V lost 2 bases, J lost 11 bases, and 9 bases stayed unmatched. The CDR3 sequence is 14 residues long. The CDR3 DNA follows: TGTGCCTGGAGTCCCGGGACAGAGAAACCACCCCTCCACTTT. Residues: CAWSPGTEKPPLHF.

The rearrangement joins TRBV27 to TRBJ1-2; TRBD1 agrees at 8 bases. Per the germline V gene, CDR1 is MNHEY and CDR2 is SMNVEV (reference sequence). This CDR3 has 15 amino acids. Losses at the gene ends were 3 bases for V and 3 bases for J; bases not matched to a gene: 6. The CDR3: CASSLGQAGHYGYTF. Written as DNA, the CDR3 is TGTGCCAGCAGTTTGGGACAGGCGGGGCACTATGGCTACACCTTC.

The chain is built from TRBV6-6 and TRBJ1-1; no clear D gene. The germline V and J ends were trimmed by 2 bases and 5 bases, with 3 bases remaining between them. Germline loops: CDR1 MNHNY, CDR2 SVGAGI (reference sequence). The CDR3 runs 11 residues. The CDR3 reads CASSYPTEAFF. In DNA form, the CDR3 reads TGTGCCAGCAGTTACCCTACTGAAGCTTTCTTT.

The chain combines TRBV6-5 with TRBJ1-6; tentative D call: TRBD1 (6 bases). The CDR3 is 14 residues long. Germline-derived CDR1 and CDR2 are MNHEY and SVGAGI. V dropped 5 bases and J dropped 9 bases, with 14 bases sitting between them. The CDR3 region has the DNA TGTGCCAGCAGTCGCCGACAGGCTGCTTCACCCCTCCACTTT. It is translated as CASSRRQAASPLHF.